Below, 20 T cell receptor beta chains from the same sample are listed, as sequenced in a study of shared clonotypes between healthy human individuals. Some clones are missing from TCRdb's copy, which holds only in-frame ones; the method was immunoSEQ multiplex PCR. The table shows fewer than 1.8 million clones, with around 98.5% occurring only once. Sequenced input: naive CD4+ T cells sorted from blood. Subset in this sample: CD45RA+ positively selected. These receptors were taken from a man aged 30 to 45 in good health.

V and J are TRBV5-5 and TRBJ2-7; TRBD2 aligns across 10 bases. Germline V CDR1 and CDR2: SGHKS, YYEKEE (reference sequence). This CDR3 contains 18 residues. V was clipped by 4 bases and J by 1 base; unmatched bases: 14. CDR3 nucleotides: TGTGCCAGCAGCCTTGTTAGCTCTAGCGGGGGTTCTTCCTACGAGCAGTACTTC. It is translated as CASSLVSSSGGSSYEQYF.

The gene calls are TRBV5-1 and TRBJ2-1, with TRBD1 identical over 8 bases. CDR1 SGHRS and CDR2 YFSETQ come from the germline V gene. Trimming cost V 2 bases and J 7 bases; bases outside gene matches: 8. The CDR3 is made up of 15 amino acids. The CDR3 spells CASSFRTGWANEQFF. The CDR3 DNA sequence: TGCGCCAGCAGCTTTCGGACAGGGTGGGCTAATGAGCAGTTCTTC.

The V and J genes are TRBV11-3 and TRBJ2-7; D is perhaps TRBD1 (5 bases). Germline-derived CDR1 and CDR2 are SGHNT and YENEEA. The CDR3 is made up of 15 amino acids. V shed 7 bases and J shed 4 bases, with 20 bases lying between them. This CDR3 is CASILIREAPYEQYF. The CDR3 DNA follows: TGTGCCAGCATCCTTATCAGGGAAGCTCCATACGAGCAGTACTTC.

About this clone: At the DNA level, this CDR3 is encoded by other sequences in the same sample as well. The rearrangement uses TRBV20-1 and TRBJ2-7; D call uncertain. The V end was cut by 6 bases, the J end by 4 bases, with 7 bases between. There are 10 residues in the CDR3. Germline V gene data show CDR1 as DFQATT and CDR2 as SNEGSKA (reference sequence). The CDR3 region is CSAGRYEQYF. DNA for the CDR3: TGCAGTGCAGGAAGATACGAGCAGTACTTC.

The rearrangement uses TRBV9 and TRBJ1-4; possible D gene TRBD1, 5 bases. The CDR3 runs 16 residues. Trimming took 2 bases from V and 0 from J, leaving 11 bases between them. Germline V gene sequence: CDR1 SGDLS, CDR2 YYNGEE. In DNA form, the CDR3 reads TGTGCCAGCAGCGTCTCAGGGATCGCAACTAATGAAAAACTGTTTTTT. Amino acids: CASSVSGIATNEKLFF.

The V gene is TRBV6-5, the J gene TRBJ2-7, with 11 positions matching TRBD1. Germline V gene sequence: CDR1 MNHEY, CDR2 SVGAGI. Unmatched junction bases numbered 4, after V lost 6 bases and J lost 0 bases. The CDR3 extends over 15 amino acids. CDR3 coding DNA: TGTGCCAGCAGCCCAGGACAGGGGGCCTCCTACGAGCAGTACTTC. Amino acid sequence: CASSPGQGASYEQYF.

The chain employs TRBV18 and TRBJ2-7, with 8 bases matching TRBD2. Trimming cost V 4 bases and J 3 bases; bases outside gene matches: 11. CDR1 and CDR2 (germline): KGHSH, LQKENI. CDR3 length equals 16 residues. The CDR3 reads CASSRREASGFYEQYF. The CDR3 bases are TGTGCCAGCTCACGTAGGGAAGCTAGCGGGTTCTACGAGCAGTACTTC.

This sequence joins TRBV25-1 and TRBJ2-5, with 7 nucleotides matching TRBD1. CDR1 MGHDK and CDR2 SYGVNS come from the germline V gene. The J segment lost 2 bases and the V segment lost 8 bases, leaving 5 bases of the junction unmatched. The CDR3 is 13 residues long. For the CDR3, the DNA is TGTGCCAGCGCCGGGACAGCTCAAGAGACCCAGTACTTC. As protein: CASAGTAQETQYF.

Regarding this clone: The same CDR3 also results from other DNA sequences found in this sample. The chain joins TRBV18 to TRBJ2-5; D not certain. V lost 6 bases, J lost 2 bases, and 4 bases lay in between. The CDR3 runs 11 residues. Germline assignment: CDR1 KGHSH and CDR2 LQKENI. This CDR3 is CASSRQETQYF. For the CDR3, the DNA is TGTGCCAGCTCGCGTCAAGAGACCCAGTACTTC.

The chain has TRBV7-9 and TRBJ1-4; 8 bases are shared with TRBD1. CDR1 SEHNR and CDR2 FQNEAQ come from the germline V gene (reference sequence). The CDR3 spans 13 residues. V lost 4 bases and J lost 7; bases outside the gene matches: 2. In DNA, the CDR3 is TGTGCCAGCAGCTCAGGGGGCGGTGAAAAACTGTTTTTT. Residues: CASSSGGGEKLFF.

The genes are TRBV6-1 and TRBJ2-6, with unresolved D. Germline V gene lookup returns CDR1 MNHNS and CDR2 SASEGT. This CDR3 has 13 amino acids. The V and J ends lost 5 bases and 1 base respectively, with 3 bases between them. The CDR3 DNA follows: TGTGCCAGCAGTCGATCTGGGGCCAACGTCCTGACTTTC. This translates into CASSRSGANVLTF.

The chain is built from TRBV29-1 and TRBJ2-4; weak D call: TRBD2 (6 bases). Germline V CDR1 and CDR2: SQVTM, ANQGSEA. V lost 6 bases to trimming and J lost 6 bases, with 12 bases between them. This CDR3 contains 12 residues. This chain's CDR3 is CSVLEGVNIQYF. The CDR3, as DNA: TGCAGCGTATTGGAGGGAGTAAACATTCAGTACTTC.

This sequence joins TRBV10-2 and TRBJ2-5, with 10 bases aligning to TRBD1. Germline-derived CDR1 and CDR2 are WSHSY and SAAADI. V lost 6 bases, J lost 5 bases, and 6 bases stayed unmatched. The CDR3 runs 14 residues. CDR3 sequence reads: CASSRDRGLETQYF. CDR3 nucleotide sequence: TGCGCCAGCAGCCGGGACAGGGGACTGGAGACCCAGTACTTC.

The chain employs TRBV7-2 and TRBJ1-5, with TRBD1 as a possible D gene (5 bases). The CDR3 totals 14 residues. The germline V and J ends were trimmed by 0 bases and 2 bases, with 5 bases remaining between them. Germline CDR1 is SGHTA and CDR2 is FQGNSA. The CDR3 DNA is TGTGCCAGCAGCTTAGCGGGACGCAATCAGCCCCAGCATTTT. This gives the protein CASSLAGRNQPQHF.

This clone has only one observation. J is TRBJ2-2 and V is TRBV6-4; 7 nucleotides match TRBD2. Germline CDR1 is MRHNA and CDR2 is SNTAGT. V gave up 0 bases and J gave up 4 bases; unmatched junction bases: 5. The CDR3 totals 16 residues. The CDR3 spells CASSDSPGLPTGELFF. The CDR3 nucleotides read TGTGCCAGCAGTGACTCGCCGGGACTACCCACCGGGGAGCTGTTTTTT.

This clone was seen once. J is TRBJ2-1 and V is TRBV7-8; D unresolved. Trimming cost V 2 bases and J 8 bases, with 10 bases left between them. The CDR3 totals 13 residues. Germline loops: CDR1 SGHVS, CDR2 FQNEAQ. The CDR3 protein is CASSLTRAYEQFF. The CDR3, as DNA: TGTGCCAGCAGCTTAACTCGTGCGTATGAGCAGTTCTTC.

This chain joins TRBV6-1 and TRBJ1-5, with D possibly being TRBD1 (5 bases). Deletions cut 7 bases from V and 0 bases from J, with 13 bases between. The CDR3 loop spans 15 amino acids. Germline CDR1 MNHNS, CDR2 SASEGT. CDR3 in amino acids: CASTRGVYSNQPQHF. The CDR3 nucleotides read TGTGCCAGCACCCGAGGGGTATATAGCAATCAGCCCCAGCATTTT.

CDR3 in amino acids: CASSFAAGGVNTQYF. The CDR3 DNA sequence: TGCGCCAGCAGCTTTGCGGCGGGAGGGGTCAATACGCAGTATTTT. J is TRBJ2-3 and V is TRBV5-1, with 9 bases matching TRBD2. CDR1 is SGHRS, CDR2 YFSETQ, per germline. V was clipped by 2 bases and J by 7 bases; unmatched bases: 8. This CDR3 is 15 amino acids long.

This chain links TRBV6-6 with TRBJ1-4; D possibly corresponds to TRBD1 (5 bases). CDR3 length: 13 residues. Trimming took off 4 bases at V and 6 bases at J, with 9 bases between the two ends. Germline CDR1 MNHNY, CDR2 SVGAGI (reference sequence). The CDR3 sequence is CASSSGMDEKLFF. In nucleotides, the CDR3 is TGTGCCAGCAGTTCAGGGATGGATGAAAAACTGTTTTTT.

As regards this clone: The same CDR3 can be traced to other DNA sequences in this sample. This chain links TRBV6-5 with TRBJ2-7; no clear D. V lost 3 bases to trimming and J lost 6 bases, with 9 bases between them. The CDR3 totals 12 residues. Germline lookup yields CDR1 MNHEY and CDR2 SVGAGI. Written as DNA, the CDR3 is TGTGCCAGCAGTTATTTAGGGCGCGAGCAGTACTTC. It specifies CASSYLGREQYF.